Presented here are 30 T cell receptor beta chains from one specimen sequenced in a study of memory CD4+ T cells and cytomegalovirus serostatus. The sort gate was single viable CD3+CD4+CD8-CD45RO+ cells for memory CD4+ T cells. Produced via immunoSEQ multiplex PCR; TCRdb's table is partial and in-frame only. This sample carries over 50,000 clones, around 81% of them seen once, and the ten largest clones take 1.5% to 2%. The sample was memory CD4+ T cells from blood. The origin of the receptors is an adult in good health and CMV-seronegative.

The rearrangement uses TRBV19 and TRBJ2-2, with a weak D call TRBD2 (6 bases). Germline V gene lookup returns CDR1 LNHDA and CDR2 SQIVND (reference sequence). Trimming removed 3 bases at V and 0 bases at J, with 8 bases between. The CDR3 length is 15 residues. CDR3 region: CASSMEGSNTGELFF. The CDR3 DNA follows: TGTGCCAGTAGTATGGAGGGCTCGAACACCGGGGAGCTGTTTTTT.

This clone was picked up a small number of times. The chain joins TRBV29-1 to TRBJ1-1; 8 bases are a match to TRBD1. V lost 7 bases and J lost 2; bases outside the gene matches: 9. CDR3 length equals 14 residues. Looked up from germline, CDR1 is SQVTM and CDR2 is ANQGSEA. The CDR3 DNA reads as TGCAGCGGAGGACAGGGAGGACGAAACACTGAAGCTTTCTTT. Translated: CSGGQGGRNTEAFF.

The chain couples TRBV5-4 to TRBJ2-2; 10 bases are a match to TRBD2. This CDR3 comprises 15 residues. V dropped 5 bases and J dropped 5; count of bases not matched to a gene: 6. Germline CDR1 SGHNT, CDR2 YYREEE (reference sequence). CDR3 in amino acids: CASRTGLAETGELFF. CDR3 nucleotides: TGTGCCAGCAGGACCGGACTAGCGGAAACCGGGGAGCTGTTTTTT.

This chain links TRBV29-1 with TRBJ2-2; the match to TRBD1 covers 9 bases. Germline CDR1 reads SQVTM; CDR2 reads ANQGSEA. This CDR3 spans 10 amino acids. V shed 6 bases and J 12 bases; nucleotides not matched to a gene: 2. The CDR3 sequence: CSVQGAQLFF. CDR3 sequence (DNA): TGCAGCGTACAGGGGGCTCAGCTGTTTTTT.

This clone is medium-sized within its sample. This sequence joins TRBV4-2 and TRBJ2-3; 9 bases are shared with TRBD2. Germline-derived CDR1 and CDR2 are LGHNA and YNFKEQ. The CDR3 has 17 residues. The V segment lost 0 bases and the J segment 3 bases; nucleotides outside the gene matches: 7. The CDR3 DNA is TGTGCCAGCAGCCAAGATGCTAGCGGGATGGGAACAGATACGCAGTATTTT. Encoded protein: CASSQDASGMGTDTQYF.

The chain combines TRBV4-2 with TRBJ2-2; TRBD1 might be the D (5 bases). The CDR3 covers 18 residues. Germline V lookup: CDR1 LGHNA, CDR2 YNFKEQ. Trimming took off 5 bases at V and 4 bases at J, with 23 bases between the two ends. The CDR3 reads CASSEHATSKGFTGELFF. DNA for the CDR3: TGTGCCAGCAGCGAACATGCTACTTCGAAGGGGTTCACCGGGGAGCTGTTTTTT.

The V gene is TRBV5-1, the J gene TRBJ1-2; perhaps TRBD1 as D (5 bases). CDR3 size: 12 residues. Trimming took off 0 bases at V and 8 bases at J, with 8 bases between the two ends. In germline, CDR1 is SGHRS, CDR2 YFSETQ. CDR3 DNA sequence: TGCGCCAGCAGCTTGGACAGGAGCGGCTACACCTTC. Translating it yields CASSLDRSGYTF. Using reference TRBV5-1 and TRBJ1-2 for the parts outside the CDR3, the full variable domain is KAGVTQTPRYLIKTRGQQVTLSCSPISGHRSVSWYQQTPGQGLQFLFEYFSETQRNKGNFPGRFSGRQFSNSRSEMNVSTLELGDSALYLCASSLDRSGYTFGSGTRLTVV.

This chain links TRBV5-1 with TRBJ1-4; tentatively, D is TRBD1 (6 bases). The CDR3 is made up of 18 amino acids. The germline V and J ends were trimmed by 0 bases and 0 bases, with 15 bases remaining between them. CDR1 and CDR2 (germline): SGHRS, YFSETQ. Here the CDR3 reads CASSLGIGQTATNEKLFF. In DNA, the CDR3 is TGCGCCAGCAGCTTGGGTATAGGACAGACGGCAACTAATGAAAAACTGTTTTTT.

Here the CDR3 reads CASSSPKHRDSGTQYF. The CDR3 DNA reads TGTGCCAGCAGCTCACCCAAGCATAGGGACTCGGGGACCCAGTACTTC. V is TRBV5-8 and J is TRBJ2-5; maybe TRBD2 (6 bases). The V end lost 3 bases, the J end lost 7 bases, and 22 bases lay between the germline ends. CDR1 SGHTS and CDR2 YDEGEE come from the germline V gene. This CDR3 region has 16 residues.

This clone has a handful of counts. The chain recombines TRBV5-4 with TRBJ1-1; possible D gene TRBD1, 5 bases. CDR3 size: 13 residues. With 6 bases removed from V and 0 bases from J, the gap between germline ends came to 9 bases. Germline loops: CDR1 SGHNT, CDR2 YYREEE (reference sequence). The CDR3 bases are TGTGCCAGCAAACAGGAGCTGAACACTGAAGCTTTCTTT. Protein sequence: CASKQELNTEAFF.

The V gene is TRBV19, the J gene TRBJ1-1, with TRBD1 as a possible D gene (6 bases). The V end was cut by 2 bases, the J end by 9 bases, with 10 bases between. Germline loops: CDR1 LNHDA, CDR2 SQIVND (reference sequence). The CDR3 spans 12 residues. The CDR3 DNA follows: TGTGCCAGTAGTATACACAGGGCGCAAGCTTTCTTT. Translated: CASSIHRAQAFF.

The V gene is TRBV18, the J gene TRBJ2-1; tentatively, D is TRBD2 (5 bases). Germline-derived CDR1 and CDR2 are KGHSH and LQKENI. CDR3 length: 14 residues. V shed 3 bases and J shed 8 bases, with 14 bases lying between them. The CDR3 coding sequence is TGTGCCAGCTCACCTCGTTTGGGAGCCCATGAGCAGTTCTTC. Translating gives CASSPRLGAHEQFF.

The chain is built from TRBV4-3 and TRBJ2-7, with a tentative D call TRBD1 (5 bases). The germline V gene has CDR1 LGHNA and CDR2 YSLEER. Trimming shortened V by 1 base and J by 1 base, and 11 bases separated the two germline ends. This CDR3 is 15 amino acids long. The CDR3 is CASSQVKDTSYEQYF. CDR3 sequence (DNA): TGCGCCAGCAGCCAAGTAAAGGACACGTCCTACGAGCAGTACTTC.

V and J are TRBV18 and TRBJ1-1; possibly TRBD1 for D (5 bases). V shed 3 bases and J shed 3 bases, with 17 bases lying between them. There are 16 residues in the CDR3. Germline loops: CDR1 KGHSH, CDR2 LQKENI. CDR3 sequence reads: CASSPQLAGRDTEAFF. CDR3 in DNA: TGTGCCAGCTCACCCCAGTTGGCAGGGAGGGACACTGAAGCTTTCTTT.

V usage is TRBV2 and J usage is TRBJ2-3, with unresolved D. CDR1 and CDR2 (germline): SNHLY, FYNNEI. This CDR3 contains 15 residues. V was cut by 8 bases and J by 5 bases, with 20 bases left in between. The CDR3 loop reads CASQKSGIMLDTQYF. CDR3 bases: TGTGCCAGCCAAAAATCCGGCATTATGTTAGATACGCAGTATTTT.

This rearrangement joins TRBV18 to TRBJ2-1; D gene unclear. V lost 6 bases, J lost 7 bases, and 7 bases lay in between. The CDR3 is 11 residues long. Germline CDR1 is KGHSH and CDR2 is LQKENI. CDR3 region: CASSPSNEQFF. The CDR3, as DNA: TGTGCCAGCTCCCCTTCAAATGAGCAGTTCTTC.

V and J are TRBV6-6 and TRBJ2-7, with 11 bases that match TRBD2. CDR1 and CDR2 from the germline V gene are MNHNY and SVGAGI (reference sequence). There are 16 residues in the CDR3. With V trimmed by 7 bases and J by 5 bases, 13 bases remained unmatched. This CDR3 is CASTRRGASGRNEQYF. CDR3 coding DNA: TGTGCCAGCACACGACGTGGAGCTAGCGGGAGGAACGAGCAGTACTTC.

The CDR3 loop is CASSQVVSMSEQFF. The CDR3 DNA reads TGCGCCAGCAGCCAGGTGGTATCTATGAGTGAGCAGTTCTTC. The V call is TRBV4-3, the J call TRBJ2-1; D unclear. The germline gives CDR1 LGHNA, CDR2 YSLEER. Trimming took off 3 bases at V and 9 bases at J, with 15 bases between the two ends. The CDR3 has 14 amino acids.

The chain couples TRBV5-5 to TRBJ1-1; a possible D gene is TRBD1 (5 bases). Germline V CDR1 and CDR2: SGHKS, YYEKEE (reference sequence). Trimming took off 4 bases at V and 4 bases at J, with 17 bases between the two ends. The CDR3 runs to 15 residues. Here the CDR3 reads CASSGVGVVGTEAFF. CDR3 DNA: TGTGCCAGCAGCGGAGTAGGGGTTGTCGGCACTGAAGCTTTCTTT.

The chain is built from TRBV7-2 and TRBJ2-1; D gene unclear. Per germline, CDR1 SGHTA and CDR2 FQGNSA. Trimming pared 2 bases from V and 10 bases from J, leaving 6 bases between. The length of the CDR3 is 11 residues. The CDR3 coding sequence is TGTGCCAGCAGCTTATCATTCGAGCAGTTCTTC. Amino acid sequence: CASSLSFEQFF. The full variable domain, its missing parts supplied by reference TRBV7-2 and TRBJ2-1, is GAGVSQSPSNKVTEKGKDVELRCDPISGHTALYWYRQSLGQGLEFLIYFQGNSAPDKSGLPSDRFSAERTGGSVSTLTIQRTQQEDSAVYLCASSLSFEQFFGPGTRLTVL.

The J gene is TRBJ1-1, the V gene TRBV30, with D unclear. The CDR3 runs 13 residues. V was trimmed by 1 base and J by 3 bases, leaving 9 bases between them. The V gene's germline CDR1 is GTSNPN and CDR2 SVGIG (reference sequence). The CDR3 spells CAWSEGSHTEAFF. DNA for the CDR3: TGTGCCTGGAGTGAGGGCAGTCACACTGAAGCTTTCTTT.

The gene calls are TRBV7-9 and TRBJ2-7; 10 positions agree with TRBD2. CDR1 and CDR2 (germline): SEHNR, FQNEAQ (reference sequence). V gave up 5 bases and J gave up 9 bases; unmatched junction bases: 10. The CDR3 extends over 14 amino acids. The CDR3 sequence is CASSRAGTSAWQYF. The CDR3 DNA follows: TGTGCCAGCAGCAGAGCCGGGACTAGCGCCTGGCAGTACTTC.

CDR3 in amino acids: CASRPSGAIEEDTQYF. The CDR3, as DNA: TGCGCCAGCAGGCCTAGCGGGGCCATAGAGGAAGATACGCAGTATTTT. This chain links TRBV10-2 with TRBJ2-3; 9 bases are shared with TRBD2. J was trimmed by 5 bases and V by 6 bases; bases with no gene match: 12. This CDR3 contains 16 residues. The germline gives CDR1 WSHSY, CDR2 SAAADI.

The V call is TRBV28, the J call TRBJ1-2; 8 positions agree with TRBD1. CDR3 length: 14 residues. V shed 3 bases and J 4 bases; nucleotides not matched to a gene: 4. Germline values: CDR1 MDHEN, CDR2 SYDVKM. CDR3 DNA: TGTGCCAGCAGTTTGGGGGACAGGCTCTATGGCTACACCTTC. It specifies CASSLGDRLYGYTF.

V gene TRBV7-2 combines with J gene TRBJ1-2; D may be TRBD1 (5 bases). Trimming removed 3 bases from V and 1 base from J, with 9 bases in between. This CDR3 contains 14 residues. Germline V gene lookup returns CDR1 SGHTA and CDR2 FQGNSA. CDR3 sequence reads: CASSLQGINYGYTF. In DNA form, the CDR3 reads TGTGCCAGCAGCTTGCAGGGAATTAACTATGGCTACACCTTC.

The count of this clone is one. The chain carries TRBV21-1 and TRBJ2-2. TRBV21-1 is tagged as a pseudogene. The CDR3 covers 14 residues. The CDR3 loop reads CASRKNRDSGELFF. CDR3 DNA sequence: TGTGCCAGCAGAAAAAACAGGGACTCCGGGGAGCTGTTTTTT.

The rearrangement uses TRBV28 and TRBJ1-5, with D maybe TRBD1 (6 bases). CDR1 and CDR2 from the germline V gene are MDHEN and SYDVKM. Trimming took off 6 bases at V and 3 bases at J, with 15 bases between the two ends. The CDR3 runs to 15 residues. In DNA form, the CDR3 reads TGTGCCAGCAGGGGCCCCAGGGGAATCAATCAGCCCCAGCATTTT. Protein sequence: CASRGPRGINQPQHF.

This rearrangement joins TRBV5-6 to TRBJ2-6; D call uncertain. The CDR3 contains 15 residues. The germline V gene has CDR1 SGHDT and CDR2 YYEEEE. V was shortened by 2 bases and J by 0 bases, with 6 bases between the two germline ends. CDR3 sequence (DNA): TGTGCCAGCAGCTTTCAAGGCTCTGGGGCCAACGTCCTGACTTTC. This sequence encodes CASSFQGSGANVLTF.

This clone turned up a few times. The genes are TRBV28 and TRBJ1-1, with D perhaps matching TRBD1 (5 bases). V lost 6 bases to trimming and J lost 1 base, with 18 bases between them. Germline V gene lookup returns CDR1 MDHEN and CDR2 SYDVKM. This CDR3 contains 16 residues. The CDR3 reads CASSPVGGSWNTEAFF. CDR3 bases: TGTGCCAGCAGCCCCGTCGGGGGAAGTTGGAACACTGAAGCTTTCTTT.

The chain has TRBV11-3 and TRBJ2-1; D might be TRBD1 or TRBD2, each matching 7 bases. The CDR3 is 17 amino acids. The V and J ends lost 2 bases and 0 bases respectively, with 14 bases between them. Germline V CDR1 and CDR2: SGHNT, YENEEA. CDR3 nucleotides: TGTGCCAGCAGCTTATCAGGGGGGGTAAGCTCCTACAATGAGCAGTTCTTC. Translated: CASSLSGGVSSYNEQFF.